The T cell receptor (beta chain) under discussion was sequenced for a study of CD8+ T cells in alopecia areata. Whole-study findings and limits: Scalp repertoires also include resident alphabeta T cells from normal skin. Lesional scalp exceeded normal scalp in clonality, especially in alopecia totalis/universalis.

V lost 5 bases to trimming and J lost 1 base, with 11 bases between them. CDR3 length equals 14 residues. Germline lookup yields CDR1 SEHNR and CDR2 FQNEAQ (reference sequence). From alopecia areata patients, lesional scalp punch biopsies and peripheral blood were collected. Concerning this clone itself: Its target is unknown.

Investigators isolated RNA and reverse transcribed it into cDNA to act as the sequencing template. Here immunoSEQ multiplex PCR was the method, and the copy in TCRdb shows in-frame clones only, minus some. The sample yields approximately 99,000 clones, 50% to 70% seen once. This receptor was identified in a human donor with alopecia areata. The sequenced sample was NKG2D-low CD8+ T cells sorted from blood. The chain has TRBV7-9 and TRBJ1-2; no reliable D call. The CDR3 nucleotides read TGTGCCAGCAGCCCGGGCCTAATTAACTATGGCTACACCTTC. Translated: CASSPGLINYGYTF. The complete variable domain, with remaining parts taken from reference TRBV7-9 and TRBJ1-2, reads DTGVSQNPRHKITKRGQNVTFRCDPISEHNRLYWYRQTLGQGPEFLTYFQNEAQLEKSRLLSDRFSAERPKGSFSTLEIQRTEQGDSAMYLCASSPGLINYGYTFGSGTRLTVV.